These T cell receptor beta chains were read from a single sample in a study of shared clonotypes between healthy human individuals. Profiled with immunoSEQ multiplex PCR; TCRdb holds only in-frame clones, not every one. This sample yields almost 750,000 clones, of which approximately 77% are seen a single time; around 1.8% belongs to the top ten. Sequences were obtained from memory CD4+ T cells sorted from blood. Source of these receptors: a woman aged 25-40 years in good health. Each CDR3 is given with its conserved first and last residue. The order of the fields is J gene, V gene, clone size, CDR3 protein. Clone sizes are given selectively: once, few, many, or a class where the clone is expanded.

j_gene: TRBJ2-2
v_gene: TRBV5-1
abundance: NA
CDR3aa: CASSLQGSTGELFF

j_gene: TRBJ2-5
v_gene: TRBV29-1
abundance: NA
CDR3aa: CSVAPLDWIQETQYF

j_gene: TRBJ2-3
v_gene: TRBV6-4
abundance: NA
CDR3aa: CASSADRRDTQYF

j_gene: TRBJ2-5
v_gene: TRBV29-1
abundance: NA
CDR3aa: CSGRETQYF

j_gene: TRBJ2-7
v_gene: TRBV5-1
abundance: once
CDR3aa: CASSFGGYYEQYF

j_gene: TRBJ2-7
v_gene: TRBV9
abundance: few
CDR3aa: CASSAATGSSYEQYF

j_gene: TRBJ1-1
v_gene: TRBV6-5
abundance: NA
CDR3aa: CASSRGWNTEAFF

j_gene: TRBJ2-7
v_gene: TRBV28
abundance: few
CDR3aa: CASSHSSYEQYF

j_gene: TRBJ2-7
v_gene: TRBV7-7
abundance: few
CDR3aa: CASSPDLPGLGEQYF

j_gene: TRBJ1-1
v_gene: TRBV19
abundance: NA
CDR3aa: CASSIARFGQGTNTEAFF

j_gene: TRBJ1-1
v_gene: TRBV25-1
abundance: NA
CDR3aa: CASSRDRGLTEAFF

j_gene: TRBJ1-2
v_gene: TRBV6-1
abundance: NA
CDR3aa: CASRDSNLNYGYTF

j_gene: TRBJ1-2
v_gene: TRBV4-3
abundance: NA
CDR3aa: CASSQDGRVAYGYTF

j_gene: TRBJ1-1
v_gene: TRBV28
abundance: NA
CDR3aa: CASSFGWSSIVNTEAFF

j_gene: TRBJ2-7
v_gene: TRBV7-2
abundance: NA
CDR3aa: CASSPAGYEQYF

j_gene: TRBJ2-1
v_gene: TRBV10-3
abundance: NA
CDR3aa: CAISDTRGNEQFF

j_gene: TRBJ1-5
v_gene: TRBV18
abundance: NA
CDR3aa: CASSPDTSNQPQHF

j_gene: TRBJ2-7
v_gene: TRBV5-1
abundance: many
CDR3aa: CASSSRVLAGDPYEQYF

j_gene: TRBJ2-7
v_gene: TRBV7-9
abundance: few
CDR3aa: CASSHTDTYEQYF

j_gene: TRBJ2-2
v_gene: TRBV18
abundance: NA
CDR3aa: CASSPGHHGEGELFF

j_gene: TRBJ2-3
v_gene: TRBV7-2
abundance: NA
CDR3aa: CASSLEEGDTQYF

j_gene: TRBJ1-2
v_gene: TRBV5-1
abundance: NA
CDR3aa: CASSLEGQEGYTF

j_gene: TRBJ2-3
v_gene: TRBV2
abundance: NA
CDR3aa: CASRVLAGGTDTQYF

j_gene: TRBJ1-2
v_gene: TRBV9
abundance: NA
CDR3aa: CASSPKAGVGYGYTF

j_gene: TRBJ1-4
v_gene: TRBV11-3
abundance: NA
CDR3aa: CATGTGGEKLFF

j_gene: TRBJ2-1
v_gene: TRBV19
abundance: few
CDR3aa: CATQALTSGIRNEQFF

j_gene: TRBJ1-6
v_gene: TRBV30
abundance: NA
CDR3aa: CAWSGNSPLHF

j_gene: TRBJ2-5
v_gene: TRBV19
abundance: NA
CDR3aa: CASSITPKRVGETQYF

j_gene: TRBJ1-5
v_gene: TRBV6-6
abundance: NA
CDR3aa: CASRGTADYSNQPQHF

j_gene: TRBJ2-5
v_gene: TRBV9
abundance: NA
CDR3aa: CASSVVDSGAGVETQYF

j_gene: TRBJ2-5
v_gene: TRBV11-3
abundance: NA
CDR3aa: CASSSRELDGRKETQYF

j_gene: TRBJ1-1
v_gene: TRBV30
abundance: NA
CDR3aa: CAWSVHENTEAFF

j_gene: TRBJ2-7
v_gene: TRBV11-2
abundance: NA
CDR3aa: CASSEGLARTYEQYF

j_gene: TRBJ2-2
v_gene: TRBV5-1
abundance: few
CDR3aa: CASRQVNTGELFF

j_gene: TRBJ2-7
v_gene: TRBV14
abundance: NA
CDR3aa: CASSQDSRRDSYEQYF

j_gene: TRBJ2-3
v_gene: TRBV19
abundance: NA
CDR3aa: CASSPGQGAITDTQYF